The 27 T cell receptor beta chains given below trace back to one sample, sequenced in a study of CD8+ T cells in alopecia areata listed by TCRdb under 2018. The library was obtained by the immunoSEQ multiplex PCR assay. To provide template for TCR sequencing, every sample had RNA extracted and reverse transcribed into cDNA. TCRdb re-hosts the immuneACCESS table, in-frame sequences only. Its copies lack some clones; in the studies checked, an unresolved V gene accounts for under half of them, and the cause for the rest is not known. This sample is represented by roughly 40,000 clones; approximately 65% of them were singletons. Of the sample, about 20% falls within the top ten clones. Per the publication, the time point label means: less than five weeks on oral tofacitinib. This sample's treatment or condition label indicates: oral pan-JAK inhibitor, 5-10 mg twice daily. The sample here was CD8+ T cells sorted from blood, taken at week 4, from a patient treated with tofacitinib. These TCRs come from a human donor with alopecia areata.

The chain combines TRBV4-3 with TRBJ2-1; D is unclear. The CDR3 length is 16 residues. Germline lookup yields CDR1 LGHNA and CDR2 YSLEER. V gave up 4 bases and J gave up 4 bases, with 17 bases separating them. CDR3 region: CASSPRRRTPYNEQFF. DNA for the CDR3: TGCGCCAGCAGCCCCCGGCGGCGGACCCCGTACAATGAGCAGTTCTTC.

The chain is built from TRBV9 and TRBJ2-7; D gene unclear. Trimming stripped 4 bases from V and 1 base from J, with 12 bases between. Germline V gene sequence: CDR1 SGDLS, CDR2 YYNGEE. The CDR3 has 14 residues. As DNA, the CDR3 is TGTGCCAGCAGCCCAACGGACGGGTCCTACGAGCAGTACTTC. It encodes CASSPTDGSYEQYF.

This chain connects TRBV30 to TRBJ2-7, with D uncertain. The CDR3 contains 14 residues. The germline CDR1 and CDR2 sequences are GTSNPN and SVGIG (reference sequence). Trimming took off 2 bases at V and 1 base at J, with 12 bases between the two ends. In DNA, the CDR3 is TGTGCCTGGAGTTGGAACGACGAATCCTACGAGCAGTACTTC. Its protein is CAWSWNDESYEQYF.

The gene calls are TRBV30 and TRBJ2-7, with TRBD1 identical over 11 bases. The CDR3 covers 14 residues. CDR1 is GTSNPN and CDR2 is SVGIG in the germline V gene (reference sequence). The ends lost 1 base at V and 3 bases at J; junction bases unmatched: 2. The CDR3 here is CAWSGGTGGYEQYF. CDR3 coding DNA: TGTGCCTGGAGTGGCGGGACAGGGGGCTACGAGCAGTACTTC.

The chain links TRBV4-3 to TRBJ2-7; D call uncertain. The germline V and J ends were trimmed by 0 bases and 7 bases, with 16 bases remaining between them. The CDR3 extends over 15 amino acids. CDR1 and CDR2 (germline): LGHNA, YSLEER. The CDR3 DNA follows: TGCGCCAGCAGCCAAGACGCTCCTGGTACGGGTGAGCAGTACTTC. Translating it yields CASSQDAPGTGEQYF.

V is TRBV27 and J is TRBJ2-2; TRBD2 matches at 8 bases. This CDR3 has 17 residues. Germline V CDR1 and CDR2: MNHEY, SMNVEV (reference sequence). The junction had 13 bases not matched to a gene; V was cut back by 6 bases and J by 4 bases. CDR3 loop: CASSPTAGLAPTGELFF. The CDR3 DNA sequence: TGTGCCAGCAGCCCCACCGCTGGACTAGCTCCCACCGGGGAGCTGTTTTTT.

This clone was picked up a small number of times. The CDR3 spells CASSLGRNTEAFF. CDR3 sequence (DNA): TGTGCCAGCAGTTTAGGCAGGAACACTGAAGCTTTCTTT. The chain recombines TRBV27 with TRBJ1-1; D uncertain. There are 13 residues in the CDR3. Trimming pared 2 bases from V and 1 base from J, leaving 5 bases between. Germline loops: CDR1 MNHEY, CDR2 SMNVEV (reference sequence).

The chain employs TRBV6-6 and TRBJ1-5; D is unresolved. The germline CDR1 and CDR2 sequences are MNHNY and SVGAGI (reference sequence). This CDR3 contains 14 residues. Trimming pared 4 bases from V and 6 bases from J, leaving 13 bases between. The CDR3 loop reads CASSLTRAGQPQHF. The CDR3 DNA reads TGTGCCAGCAGTTTGACGCGGGCGGGTCAGCCCCAGCATTTT.

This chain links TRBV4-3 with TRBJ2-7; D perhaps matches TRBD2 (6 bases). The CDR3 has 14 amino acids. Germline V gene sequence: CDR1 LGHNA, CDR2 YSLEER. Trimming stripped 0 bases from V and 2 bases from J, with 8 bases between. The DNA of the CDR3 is TGCGCCAGCAGCCAAGAGCGGGGCACCTACGAGCAGTACTTC. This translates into CASSQERGTYEQYF.

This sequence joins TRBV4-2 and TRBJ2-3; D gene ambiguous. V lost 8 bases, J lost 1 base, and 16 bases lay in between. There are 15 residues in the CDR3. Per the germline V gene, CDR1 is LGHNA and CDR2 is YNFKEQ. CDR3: CASQDPADGTDTQYF. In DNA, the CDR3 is TGTGCCAGCCAGGACCCAGCCGATGGCACAGATACGCAGTATTTT.

Here the CDR3 DNA reads TGCAGCGTTGGGGTCGGGGTTAGGTATGAGCAGTTCTTC. Protein product: CSVGVGVRYEQFF. J is TRBJ2-1 and V is TRBV29-1, with D possibly TRBD2 on 5 matching bases. V gave up 4 bases and J gave up 8 bases, with 15 bases separating them. Per germline, CDR1 SQVTM and CDR2 ANQGSEA. The length of the CDR3 is 13 residues.

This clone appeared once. CDR3 region: CASSLTLDSPYEQYF. For the CDR3, the DNA is TGTGCCAGCAGCTTAACCCTCGACAGTCCCTACGAGCAGTACTTC. V usage is TRBV7-2 and J usage is TRBJ2-7; D perhaps matches TRBD1 (5 bases). This CDR3 contains 15 residues. Per germline, CDR1 SGHTA and CDR2 FQGNSA. V was cut by 2 bases and J by 2 bases, with 13 bases left in between.

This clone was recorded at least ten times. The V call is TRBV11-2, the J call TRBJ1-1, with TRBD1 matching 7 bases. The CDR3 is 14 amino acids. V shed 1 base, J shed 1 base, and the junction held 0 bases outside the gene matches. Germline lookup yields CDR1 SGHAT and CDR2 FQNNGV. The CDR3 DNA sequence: TGTGCCAGCAGCTTAGGACAGGGGAACACTGAAGCTTTCTTT. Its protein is CASSLGQGNTEAFF.

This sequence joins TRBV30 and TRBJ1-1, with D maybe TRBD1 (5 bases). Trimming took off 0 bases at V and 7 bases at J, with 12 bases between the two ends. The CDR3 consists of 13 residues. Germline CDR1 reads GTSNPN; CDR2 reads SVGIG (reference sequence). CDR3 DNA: TGTGCCTGGAGTGTGAGTTCGGGGGATGAAGCTTTCTTT. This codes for CAWSVSSGDEAFF.

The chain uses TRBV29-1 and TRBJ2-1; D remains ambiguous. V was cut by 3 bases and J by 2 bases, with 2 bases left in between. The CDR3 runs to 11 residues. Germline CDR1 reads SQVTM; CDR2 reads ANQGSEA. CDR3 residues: CSVDPYNEQFF. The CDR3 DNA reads TGCAGCGTTGACCCCTACAATGAGCAGTTCTTC.

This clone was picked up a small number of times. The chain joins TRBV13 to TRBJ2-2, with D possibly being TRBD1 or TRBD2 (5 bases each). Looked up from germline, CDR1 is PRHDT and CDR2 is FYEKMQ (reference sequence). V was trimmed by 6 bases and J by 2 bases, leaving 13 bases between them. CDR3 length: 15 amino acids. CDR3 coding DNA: TGTGCCAGCAGTTCCGGGACGGCTAACACCGGGGAGCTGTTTTTT. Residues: CASSSGTANTGELFF.

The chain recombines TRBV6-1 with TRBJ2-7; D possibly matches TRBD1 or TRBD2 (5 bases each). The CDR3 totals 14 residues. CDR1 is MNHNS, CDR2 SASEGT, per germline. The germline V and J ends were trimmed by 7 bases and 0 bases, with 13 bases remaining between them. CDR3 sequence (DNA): TGTGCCAGCACTCCCGGGACGGTCTCCTACGAGCAGTACTTC. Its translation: CASTPGTVSYEQYF.

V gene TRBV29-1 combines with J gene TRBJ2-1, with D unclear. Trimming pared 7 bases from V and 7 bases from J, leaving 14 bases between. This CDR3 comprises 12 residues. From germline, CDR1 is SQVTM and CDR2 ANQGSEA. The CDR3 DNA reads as TGCAGCGACCTTTGGGTCCTAAATGAGCAGTTCTTC. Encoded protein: CSDLWVLNEQFF.

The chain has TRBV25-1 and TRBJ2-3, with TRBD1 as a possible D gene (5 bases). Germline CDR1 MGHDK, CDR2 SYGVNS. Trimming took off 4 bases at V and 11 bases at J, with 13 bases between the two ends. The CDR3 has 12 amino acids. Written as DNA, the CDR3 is TGTGCCAGCAGTGGATCAGGGTTCCGGCAGTATTTT. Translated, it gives CASSGSGFRQYF.

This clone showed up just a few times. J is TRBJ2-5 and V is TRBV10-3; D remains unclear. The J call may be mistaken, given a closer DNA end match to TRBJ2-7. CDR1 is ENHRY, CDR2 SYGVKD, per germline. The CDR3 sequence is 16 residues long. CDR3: CAISESGSARTYEQYF. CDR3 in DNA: TGTGCCATCAGTGAGTCTGGGTCGGCGCGGACCTACGAGCAGTACTTC.

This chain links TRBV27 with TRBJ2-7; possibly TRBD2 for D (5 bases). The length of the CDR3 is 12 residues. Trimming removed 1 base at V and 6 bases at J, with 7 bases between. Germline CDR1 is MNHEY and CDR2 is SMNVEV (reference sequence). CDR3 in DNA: TGTGCCAGCAGTTTATTACGGGGCGAGCAGTACTTC. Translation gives CASSLLRGEQYF.

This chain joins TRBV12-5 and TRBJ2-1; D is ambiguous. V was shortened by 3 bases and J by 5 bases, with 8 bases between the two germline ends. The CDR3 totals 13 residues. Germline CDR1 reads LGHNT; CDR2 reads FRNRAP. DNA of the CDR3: TGTGCTAGTGGTTTCACCACAAACAATGAGCAGTTCTTC. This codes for CASGFTTNNEQFF.

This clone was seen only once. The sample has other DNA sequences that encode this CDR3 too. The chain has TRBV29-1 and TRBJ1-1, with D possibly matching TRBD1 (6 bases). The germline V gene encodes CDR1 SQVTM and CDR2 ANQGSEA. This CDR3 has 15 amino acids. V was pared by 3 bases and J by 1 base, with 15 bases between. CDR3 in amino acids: CSVDGTLSENTEAFF. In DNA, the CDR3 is TGCAGCGTTGACGGGACACTTTCCGAGAACACTGAAGCTTTCTTT.

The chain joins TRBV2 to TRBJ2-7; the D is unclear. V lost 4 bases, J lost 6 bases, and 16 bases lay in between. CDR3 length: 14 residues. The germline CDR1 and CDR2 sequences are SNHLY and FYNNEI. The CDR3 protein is CASSVTGSGREQYF. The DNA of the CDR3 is TGTGCCAGCAGTGTTACGGGTTCAGGTCGCGAGCAGTACTTC.

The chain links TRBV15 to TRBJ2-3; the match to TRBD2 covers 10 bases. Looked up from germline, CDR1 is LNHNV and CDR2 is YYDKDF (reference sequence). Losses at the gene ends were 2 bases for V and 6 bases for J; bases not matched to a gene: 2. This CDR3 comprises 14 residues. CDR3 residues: CATSRLAGGDTQYF. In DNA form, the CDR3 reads TGTGCCACCAGCAGATTAGCGGGGGGTGATACGCAGTATTTT.

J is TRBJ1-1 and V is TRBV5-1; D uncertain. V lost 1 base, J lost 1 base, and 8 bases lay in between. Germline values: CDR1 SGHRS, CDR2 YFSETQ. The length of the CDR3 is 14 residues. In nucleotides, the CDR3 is TGCGCCAGCAGCTTGCCCTCCTCGAACACTGAAGCTTTCTTT. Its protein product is CASSLPSSNTEAFF.

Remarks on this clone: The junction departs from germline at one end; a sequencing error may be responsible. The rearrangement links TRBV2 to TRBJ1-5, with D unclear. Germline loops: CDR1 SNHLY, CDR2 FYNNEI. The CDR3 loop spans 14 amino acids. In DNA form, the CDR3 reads TGTGCCAGCAGAGAAGCGGGCCTTGCGCAGCCCCAGCATTTT. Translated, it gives CASREAGLAQPQHF.